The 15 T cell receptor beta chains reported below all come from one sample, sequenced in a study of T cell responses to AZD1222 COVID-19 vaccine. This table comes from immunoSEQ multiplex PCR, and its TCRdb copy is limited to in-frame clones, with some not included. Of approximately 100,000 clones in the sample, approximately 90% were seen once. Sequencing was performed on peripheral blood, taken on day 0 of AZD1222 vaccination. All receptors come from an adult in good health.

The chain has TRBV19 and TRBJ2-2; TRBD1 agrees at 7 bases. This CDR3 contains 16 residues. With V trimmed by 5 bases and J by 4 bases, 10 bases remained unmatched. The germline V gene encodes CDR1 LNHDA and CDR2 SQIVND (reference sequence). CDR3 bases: TGTGCCAGTAGTGCGACAGGGATCTATCGCACCGGGGAGCTGTTTTTT. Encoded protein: CASSATGIYRTGELFF. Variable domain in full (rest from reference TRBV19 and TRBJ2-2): DGGITQSPKYLFRKEGQNVTLSCEQNLNHDAMYWYRQDPGQGLRLIYYSQIVNDFQKGDIAEGYSVSREKKESFPLTVTSAQKNPTAFYLCASSATGIYRTGELFFGEGSRLTVL.

In DNA form, the CDR3 reads TGTGCCAGCTTGTCGCTGGGAGCTAACTATGGCTACACCTTC. Translation: CASLSLGANYGYTF. V is TRBV6-5 and J is TRBJ1-2, with no clear D. Trimming cost V 8 bases and J 0 bases, with 13 bases left between them. The CDR3 is 14 amino acids. Germline V gives CDR1 MNHEY, CDR2 SVGAGI.

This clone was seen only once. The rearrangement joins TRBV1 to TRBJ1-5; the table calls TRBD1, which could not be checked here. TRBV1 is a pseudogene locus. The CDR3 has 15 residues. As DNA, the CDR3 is TGCACCAGCAGCCAAGGAGTTACAGGGTCACAGCCCCAGCATTTT. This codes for CTSSQGVTGSQPQHF.

The CDR3 nucleotides are TGTGCCAGCAGCTTGGGTACCAGGGTGGATCAGCCCCAGCATTTT. Amino acids: CASSLGTRVDQPQHF. V gene TRBV7-2 combines with J gene TRBJ1-5; D perhaps matches TRBD1 (5 bases). The CDR3 is 15 residues long. Trimming removed 3 bases at V and 5 bases at J, with 14 bases between. Germline CDR1 is SGHTA and CDR2 is FQGNSA. Full variable domain (missing parts from reference TRBV7-2 and TRBJ1-5): GAGVSQSPSNKVTEKGKDVELRCDPISGHTALYWYRQSLGQGLEFLIYFQGNSAPDKSGLPSDRFSAERTGGSVSTLTIQRTQQEDSAVYLCASSLGTRVDQPQHFGDGTRLSIL.

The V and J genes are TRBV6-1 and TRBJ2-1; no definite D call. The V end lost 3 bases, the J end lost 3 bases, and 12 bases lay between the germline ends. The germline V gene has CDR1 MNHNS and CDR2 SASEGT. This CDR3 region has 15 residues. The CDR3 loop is CASSESVAIYNEQFF. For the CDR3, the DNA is TGTGCCAGCAGTGAGTCCGTCGCGATCTACAATGAGCAGTTCTTC.

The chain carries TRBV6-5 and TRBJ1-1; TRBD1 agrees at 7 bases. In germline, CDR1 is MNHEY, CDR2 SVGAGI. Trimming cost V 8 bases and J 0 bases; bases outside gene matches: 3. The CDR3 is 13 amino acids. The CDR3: CASEDRLNTEAFF. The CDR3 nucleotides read TGTGCCAGCGAGGACAGGTTGAACACTGAAGCTTTCTTT.

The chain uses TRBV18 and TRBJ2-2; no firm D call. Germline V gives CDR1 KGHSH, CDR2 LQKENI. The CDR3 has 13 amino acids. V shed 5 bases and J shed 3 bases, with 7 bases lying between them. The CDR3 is CASSNIDTGELFF. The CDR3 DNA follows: TGTGCCAGCTCAAATATTGACACCGGGGAGCTGTTTTTT. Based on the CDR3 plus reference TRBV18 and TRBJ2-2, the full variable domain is NAGVMQNPRHLVRRRGQEARLRCSPMKGHSHVYWYRQLPEEGLKFMVYLQKENIIDESGMPKERFSAEFPKEGPSILRIQQVVRGDSAAYFCASSNIDTGELFFGEGSRLTVL.

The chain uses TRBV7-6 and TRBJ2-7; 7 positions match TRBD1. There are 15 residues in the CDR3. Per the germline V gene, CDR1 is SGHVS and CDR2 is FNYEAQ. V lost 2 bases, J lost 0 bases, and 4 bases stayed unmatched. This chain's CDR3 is CASSLYGTASYEQYF. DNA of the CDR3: TGTGCCAGCAGCTTATACGGGACAGCCTCCTACGAGCAGTACTTC. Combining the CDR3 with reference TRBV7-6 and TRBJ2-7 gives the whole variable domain GAGVSQSPRYKVTKRGQDVALRCDPISGHVSLYWYRQALGQGPEFLTYFNYEAQQDKSGLPNDRFSAERPEGSISTLTIQRTEQRDSAMYRCASSLYGTASYEQYFGPGTRLTVT.

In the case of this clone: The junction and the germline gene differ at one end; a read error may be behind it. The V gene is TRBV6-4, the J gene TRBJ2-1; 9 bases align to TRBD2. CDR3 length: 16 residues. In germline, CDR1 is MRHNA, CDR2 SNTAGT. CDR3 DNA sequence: TGTGCCAGCAGTGACTCTAGCGGGGGATCCTTCAATGAGCAGTTCTTC. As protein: CASSDSSGGSFNEQFF.

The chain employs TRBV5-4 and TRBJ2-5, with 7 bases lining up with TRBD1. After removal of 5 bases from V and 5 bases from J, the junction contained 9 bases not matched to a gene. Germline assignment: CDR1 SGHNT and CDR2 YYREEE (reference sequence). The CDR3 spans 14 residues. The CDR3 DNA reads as TGTGCCAGCAGACGGGACAGTTGGGAGGAGACCCAGTACTTC. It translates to CASRRDSWEETQYF.

CDR3 sequence reads: CASSFRQGLLYGYTF. The CDR3 DNA follows: TGTGCCAGCAGCTTCCGTCAGGGACTTCTATATGGCTACACCTTC. The rearrangement uses TRBV5-8 and TRBJ1-2; perhaps TRBD1 as D (5 bases). Trimming took off 2 bases at V and 5 bases at J, with 16 bases between the two ends. This CDR3 region has 15 residues. Germline assignment: CDR1 SGHTS and CDR2 YDEGEE.

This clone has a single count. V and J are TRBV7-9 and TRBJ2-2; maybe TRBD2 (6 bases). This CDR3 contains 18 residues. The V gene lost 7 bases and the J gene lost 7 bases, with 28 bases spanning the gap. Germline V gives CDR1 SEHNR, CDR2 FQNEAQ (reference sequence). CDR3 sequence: CASTPSIGGVELYGELFF. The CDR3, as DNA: TGTGCCAGCACCCCTTCCATCGGCGGGGTAGAGCTGTACGGGGAGCTGTTTTTT.

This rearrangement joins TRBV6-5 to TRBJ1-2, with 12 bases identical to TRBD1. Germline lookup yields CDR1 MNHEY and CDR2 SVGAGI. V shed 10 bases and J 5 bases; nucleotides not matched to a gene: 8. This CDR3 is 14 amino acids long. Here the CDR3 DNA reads TGTGCCACCCCCGGGACAGGGGGCTTGTATGGCTACACCTTC. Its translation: CATPGTGGLYGYTF.

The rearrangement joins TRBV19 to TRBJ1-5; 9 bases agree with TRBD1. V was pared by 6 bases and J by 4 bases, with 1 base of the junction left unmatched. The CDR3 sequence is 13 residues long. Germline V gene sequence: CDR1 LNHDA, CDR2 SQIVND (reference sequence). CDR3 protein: CASRGQGNQPQHF. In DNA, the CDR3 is TGTGCCAGTAGGGGACAGGGAAATCAGCCCCAGCATTTT.

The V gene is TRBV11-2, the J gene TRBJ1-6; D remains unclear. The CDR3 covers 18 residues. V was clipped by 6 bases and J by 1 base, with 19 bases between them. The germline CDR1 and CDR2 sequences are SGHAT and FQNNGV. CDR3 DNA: TGTGCCAGCAGGGACGGTGTGGGCAAAGTGTCCTATAATTCACCCCTCCACTTT. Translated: CASRDGVGKVSYNSPLHF.